This T cell receptor (beta chain) was retrieved from a study of human T cells and chemical hapten exposure. TCRdb processed the RACE reads anew with MiXCR; each CDR3 protein has one entry. The sample shows tens of thousands of distinct CDR3 sequences, around 7% of them seen only once. This CDR3 is built from 16 residues. V was trimmed by 7 bases and J by 2 bases, leaving 15 bases between them. Germline loops: CDR1 MNHEY, CDR2 SVGAGI. This clonotype was observed a handful of times. The sample's time point: pre-sensitization, week 0. As to treatment: therapeutic diphenylcyclopropenone sensitization with weekly scalp DPC.

The chain has TRBV6-5 and TRBJ2-6, with D perhaps being TRBD1 or TRBD2 (5 bases each). The sample in question was whole blood, obtained in connection with sensitization to the hapten diphenylcyclopropenone (DPC). The source is a woman in her 30s with alopecia areata. Some clones in this sample may be carry-over from other donors' samples. CDR3 bases: TGTGCCAGCACCCAAAGCTGGGGACCTGGGGCCAACGTCCTGACTTTC. Translated, it gives CASTQSWGPGANVLTF.